This TCR beta chain was recovered during a study of cytomegalovirus exposure and HLA in healthy donors. Study overall: A previous analysis identified 95 million to 140 million unique TCR beta sequences derived from roughly 180 million T cells.

The PCR ran on 60 Vbeta and 13 Jbeta primers. Repertoires were generated with immunoSEQ multiplex PCR, while TCRdb's copy carries only in-frame clones and drops some. The table records approximately 170,000 clones, about 80% of them present only once. Germline assignment: CDR1 MNHEY and CDR2 SMNVEV (reference sequence). The CDR3 contains 14 residues. The ends were cut back, 5 bases at V and 0 bases at J, with 10 bases in the middle. The source material was PBMCs. This TCR was sampled from a woman aged 50 to 60 in good health and CMV-seronegative. The chain has TRBV27 and TRBJ1-2; tentatively, D is TRBD1 (6 bases). The DNA of the CDR3 is TGTGCCAGCAGTCCACAGGGTGCTAACTATGGCTACACCTTC. Amino acids: CASSPQGANYGYTF.